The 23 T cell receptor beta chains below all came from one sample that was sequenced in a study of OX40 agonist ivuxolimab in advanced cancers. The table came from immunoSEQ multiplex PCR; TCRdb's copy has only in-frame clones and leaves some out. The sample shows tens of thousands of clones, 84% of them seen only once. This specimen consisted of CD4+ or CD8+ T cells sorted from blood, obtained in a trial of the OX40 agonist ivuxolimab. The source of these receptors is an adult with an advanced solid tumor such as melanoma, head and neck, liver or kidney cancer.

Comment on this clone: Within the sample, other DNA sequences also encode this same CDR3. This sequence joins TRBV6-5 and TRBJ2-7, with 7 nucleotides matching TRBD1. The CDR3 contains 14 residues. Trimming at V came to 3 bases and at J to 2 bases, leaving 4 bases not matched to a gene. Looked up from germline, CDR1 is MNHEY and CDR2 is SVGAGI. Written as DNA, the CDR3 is TGTGCCAGCAGTTATCGACAGGGAACCTACGAGCAGTACGTC. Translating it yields CASSYRQGTYEQYV.

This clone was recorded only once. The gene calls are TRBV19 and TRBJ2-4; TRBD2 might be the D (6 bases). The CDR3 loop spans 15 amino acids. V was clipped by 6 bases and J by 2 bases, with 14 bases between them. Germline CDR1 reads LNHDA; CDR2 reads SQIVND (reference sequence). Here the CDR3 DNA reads TGTGCCAGTAGGAAGGAGGAGGGAACCAAAAACATTCAGTACTTC. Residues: CASRKEEGTKNIQYF. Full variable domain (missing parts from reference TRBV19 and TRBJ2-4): DGGITQSPKYLFRKEGQNVTLSCEQNLNHDAMYWYRQDPGQGLRLIYYSQIVNDFQKGDIAEGYSVSREKKESFPLTVTSAQKNPTAFYLCASRKEEGTKNIQYFGAGTRLSVL.

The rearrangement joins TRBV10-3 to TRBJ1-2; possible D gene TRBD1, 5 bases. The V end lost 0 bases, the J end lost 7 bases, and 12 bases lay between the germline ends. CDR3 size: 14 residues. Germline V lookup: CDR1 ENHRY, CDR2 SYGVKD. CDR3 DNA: TGTGCCATCAGTGAGTCGACAGATAGTGGTGGCTACACCTTC. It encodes CAISESTDSGGYTF.

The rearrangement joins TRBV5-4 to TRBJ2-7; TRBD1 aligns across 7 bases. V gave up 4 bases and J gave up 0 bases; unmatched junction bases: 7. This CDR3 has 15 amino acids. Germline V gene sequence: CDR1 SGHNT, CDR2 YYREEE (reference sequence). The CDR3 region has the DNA TGTGCCAGCAGCCCTGGACAGGATAGCTCCTACGAGCAGTACTTC. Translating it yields CASSPGQDSSYEQYF.

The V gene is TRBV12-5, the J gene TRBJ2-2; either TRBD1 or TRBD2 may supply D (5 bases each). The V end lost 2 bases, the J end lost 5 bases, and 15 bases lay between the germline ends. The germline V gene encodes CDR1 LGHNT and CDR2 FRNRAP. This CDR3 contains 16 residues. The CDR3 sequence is CASGLMPGTGTGELFF. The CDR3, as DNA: TGTGCTAGTGGTTTGATGCCCGGGACGGGGACCGGGGAGCTGTTTTTT.

CDR3: CASSSGTSGGPREQFF. DNA for the CDR3: TGTGCCAGCAGCTCCGGGACTAGCGGGGGCCCTCGAGAGCAGTTCTTC. V usage is TRBV7-9 and J usage is TRBJ2-1; 14 nucleotides align to TRBD2. This CDR3 contains 16 residues. Germline V gives CDR1 SEHNR, CDR2 FQNEAQ (reference sequence). After removal of 4 bases from V and 10 bases from J, the junction contained 9 bases not matched to a gene.

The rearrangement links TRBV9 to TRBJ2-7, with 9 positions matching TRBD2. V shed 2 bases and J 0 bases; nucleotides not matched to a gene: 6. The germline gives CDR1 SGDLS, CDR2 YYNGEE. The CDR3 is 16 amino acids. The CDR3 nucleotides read TGTGCCAGCAGCGTCACTAGCGGGTATAACTCCTACGAGCAGTACTTC. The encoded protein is CASSVTSGYNSYEQYF.

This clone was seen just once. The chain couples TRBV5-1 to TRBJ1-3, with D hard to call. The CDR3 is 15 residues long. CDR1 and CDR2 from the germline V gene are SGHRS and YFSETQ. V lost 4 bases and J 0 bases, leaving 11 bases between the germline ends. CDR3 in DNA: TGCGCCAGCAGCGGAGGTGGCGCCTCTGGAAACACCATATATTTT. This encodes CASSGGGASGNTIYF.

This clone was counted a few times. The CDR3 loop reads CASSSQTANNSPLHF. In DNA, the CDR3 is TGTGCCAGCAGTTCCCAAACAGCTAATAATTCACCCCTCCACTTT. This chain joins TRBV28 and TRBJ1-6; no clear D gene. The germline V gene has CDR1 MDHEN and CDR2 SYDVKM. The CDR3 covers 15 residues. Trimming took 4 bases from V and 5 from J, leaving 12 bases between them.

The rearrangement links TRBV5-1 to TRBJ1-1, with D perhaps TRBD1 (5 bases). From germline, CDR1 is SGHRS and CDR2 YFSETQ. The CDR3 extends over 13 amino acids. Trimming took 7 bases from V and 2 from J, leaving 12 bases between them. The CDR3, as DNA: TGCGCCAGCCAACGGGGGGTTAACACTGAAGCTTTCTTT. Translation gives CASQRGVNTEAFF.

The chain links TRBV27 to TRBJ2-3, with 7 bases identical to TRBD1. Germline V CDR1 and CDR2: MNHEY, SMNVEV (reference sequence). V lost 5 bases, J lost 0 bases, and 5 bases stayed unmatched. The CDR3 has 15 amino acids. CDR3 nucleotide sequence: TGTGCCAGCAGTCAAGGGACAGTTAGCACAGATACGCAGTATTTT. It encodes CASSQGTVSTDTQYF.

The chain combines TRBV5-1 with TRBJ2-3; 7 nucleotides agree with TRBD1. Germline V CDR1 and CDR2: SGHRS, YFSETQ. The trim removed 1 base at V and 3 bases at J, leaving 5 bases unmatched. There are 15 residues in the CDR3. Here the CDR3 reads CASSLRGQSTDTQYF. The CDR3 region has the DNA TGCGCCAGCAGCTTGCGGGGACAGTCTACAGATACGCAGTATTTT.

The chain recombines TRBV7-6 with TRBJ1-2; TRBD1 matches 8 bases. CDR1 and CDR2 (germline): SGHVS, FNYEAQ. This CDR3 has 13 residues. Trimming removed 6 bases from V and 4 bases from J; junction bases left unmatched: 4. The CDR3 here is CASSPGQVYGYTF. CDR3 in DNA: TGTGCCAGCAGTCCGGGACAGGTCTATGGCTACACCTTC.

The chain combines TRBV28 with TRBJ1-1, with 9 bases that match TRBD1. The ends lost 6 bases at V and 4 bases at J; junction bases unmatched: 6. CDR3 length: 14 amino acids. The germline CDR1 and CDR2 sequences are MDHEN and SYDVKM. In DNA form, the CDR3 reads TGTGCCAGCAGCCCTGGGGACAGGGCCACTGAAGCTTTCTTT. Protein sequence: CASSPGDRATEAFF.

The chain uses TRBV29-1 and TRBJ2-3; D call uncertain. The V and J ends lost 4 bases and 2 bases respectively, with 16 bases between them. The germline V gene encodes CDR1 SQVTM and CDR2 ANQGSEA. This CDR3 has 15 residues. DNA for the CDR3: TGCAGCGTTGTTGGAGACATTTCGTTCACAGATACGCAGTATTTT. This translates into CSVVGDISFTDTQYF.

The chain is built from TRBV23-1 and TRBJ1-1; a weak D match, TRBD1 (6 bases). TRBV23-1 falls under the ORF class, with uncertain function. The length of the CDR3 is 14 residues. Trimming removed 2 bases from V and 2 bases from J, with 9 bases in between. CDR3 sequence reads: CASSQGTPNTEAFF. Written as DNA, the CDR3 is TGCGCCAGCAGTCAAGGGACACCAAACACTGAAGCTTTCTTT.

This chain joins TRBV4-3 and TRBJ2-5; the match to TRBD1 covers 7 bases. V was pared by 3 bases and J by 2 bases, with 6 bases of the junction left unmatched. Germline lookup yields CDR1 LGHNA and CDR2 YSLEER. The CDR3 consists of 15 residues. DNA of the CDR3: TGCGCCAGCAGCCAGGGACCGGGACAGCAAGAGACCCAGTACTTC. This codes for CASSQGPGQQETQYF.

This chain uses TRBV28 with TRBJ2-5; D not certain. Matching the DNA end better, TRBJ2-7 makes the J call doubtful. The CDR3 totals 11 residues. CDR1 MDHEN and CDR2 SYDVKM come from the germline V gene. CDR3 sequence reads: CASSLGYEQYF. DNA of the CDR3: TGTGCCAGCAGTCTAGGTTACGAGCAGTACTTC.

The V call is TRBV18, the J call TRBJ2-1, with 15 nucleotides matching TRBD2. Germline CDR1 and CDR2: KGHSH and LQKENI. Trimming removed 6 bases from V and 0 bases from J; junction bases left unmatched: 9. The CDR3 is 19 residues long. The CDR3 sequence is CASSRGTSGGPSSYNEQFF. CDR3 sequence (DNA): TGTGCCAGCTCGCGGGGGACTAGCGGGGGGCCGAGCTCCTACAATGAGCAGTTCTTC.

CDR3: CASSPRLTSQPQHF. The DNA of the CDR3 is TGTGCCAGCAGTCCCCGACTCACGAGTCAGCCCCAGCATTTT. The chain employs TRBV28 and TRBJ1-5; D is ambiguous. This CDR3 is 14 amino acids long. The V end lost 5 bases, the J end lost 6 bases, and 14 bases lay between the germline ends. CDR1 MDHEN and CDR2 SYDVKM come from the germline V gene.

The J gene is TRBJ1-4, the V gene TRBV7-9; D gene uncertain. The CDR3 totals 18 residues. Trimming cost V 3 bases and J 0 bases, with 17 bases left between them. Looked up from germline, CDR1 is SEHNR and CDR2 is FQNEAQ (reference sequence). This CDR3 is CASSFIGGSLTTNEKLFF. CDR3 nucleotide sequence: TGTGCCAGCAGCTTTATAGGAGGGTCCCTCACAACTAATGAAAAACTGTTTTTT.

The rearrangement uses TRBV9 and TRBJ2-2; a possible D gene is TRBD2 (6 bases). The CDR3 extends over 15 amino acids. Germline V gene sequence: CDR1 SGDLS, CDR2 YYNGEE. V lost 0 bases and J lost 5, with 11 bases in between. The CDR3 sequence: CASSVEAGRTGELFF. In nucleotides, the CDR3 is TGTGCCAGCAGCGTAGAGGCAGGGAGGACCGGGGAGCTGTTTTTT.

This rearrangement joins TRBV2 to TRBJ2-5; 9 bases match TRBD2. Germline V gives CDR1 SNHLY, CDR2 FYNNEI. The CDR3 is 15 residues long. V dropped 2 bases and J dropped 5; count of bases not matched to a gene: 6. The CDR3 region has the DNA TGTGCCAGCAGTGAACCAGCGGGGGGCCTTGAGACCCAGTACTTC. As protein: CASSEPAGGLETQYF. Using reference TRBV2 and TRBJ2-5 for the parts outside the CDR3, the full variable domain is EPEVTQTPSHQVTQMGQEVILRCVPISNHLYFYWYRQILGQKVEFLVSFYNNEISEKSEIFDDQFSVERPDGSNFTLKIRSTKLEDSAMYFCASSEPAGGLETQYFGPGTRLLVL.